This passage covers 5 T cell receptor beta chains from one sample sequenced in a study of T cells after yellow fever vaccination. TCRdb reprocessed the 5' RACE reads via MiXCR and lists one record per CDR3 protein. Here the sample spans hundreds of thousands of distinct CDR3 sequences, about 9.5% being singletons. The source material was PBMCs, sampled on the day of the first yellow fever vaccination. These TCRs come from a man aged 18-30 years who received the YFV17D yellow fever vaccine.

Ten or more counts support this clonotype. The chain combines TRBV18 with TRBJ2-1; possible D gene TRBD1, 6 bases. Trimming removed 9 bases at V and 0 bases at J, with 9 bases between. Germline V gene lookup returns CDR1 KGHSH and CDR2 LQKENI. The CDR3 sequence is 13 residues long. The CDR3 sequence: CASLDSSYNEQFF. The CDR3 coding sequence is TGTGCCAGTCTGGACAGCTCCTACAATGAGCAGTTCTTC.

This clonotype has ten or more counts. This chain links TRBV6-1 with TRBJ1-2; 7 positions agree with TRBD1. The CDR3 consists of 12 residues. Trimming at V came to 6 bases and at J to 8 bases, leaving 6 bases not matched to a gene. From germline, CDR1 is MNHNS and CDR2 SASEGT. The CDR3 here is CASRTGIYGYTF. Written as DNA, the CDR3 is TGTGCCAGCAGGACAGGGATCTACGGCTACACCTTC.

The chain is built from TRBV5-1 and TRBJ1-1; D not resolved. Trimming removed 6 bases at V and 1 base at J, with 10 bases between. The germline V gene encodes CDR1 SGHRS and CDR2 YFSETQ. The CDR3 covers 13 residues. CDR3 sequence (DNA): TGCGCCAGCATGGACGGACGGAACACTGAAGCTTTCTTT. The encoded protein is CASMDGRNTEAFF.

The gene calls are TRBV29-1 and TRBJ2-6; 8 bases line up with TRBD1. J was trimmed by 0 bases and V by 1 base; bases with no gene match: 8. Germline V gene lookup returns CDR1 SQVTM and CDR2 ANQGSEA. This CDR3 has 18 amino acids. CDR3 nucleotide sequence: TGCAGCGTTGAAGTCCGGGACAGGTCATTCTCTGGGGCCAACGTCCTGACTTTC. This encodes CSVEVRDRSFSGANVLTF.

This clonotype appeared a few times. The rearrangement uses TRBV25-1 and TRBJ2-1, with D perhaps TRBD1 (7 bases). The germline gives CDR1 MGHDK, CDR2 SYGVNS. The CDR3 runs 15 residues. Between the trimmed V and J ends, which lost 6 bases and 8 bases, there was a span of 20 bases. In nucleotides, the CDR3 is TGTGCCAGCAGCGACCCCGGCAGGGGGGAATATGAGCAGTTCTTC. Amino acid sequence: CASSDPGRGEYEQFF.